This T cell receptor beta chain came from a study of identifying expanded T cells in peripheral blood. Healthy donors had no documented immune events, such as infections, while sampled. Data came from immunoSEQ multiplex PCR; TCRdb stores just in-frame clones and leaves some out. The sample consists of about 78,000 clones, roughly 81% of them appearing once. The CDR3 consists of 14 residues. With V trimmed by 5 bases and J by 6 bases, 6 bases remained unmatched. Germline CDR1 is SGHTA and CDR2 is FQGNSA. In regard to this clone: Its target is unknown.

General study findings and limits: Clone count variance between approximately two-week samples rose with total template count.

Input material: blood. The sequence was collected from a person between 18 and 70 years old in good health. The chain employs TRBV7-2 and TRBJ2-7; 11 positions match TRBD2. The DNA for the CDR3 is TGTGCCAGCAGCCAAGGGCTAGCGGGAGGCGAGCAGTACTTC. Translation gives CASSQGLAGGEQYF.